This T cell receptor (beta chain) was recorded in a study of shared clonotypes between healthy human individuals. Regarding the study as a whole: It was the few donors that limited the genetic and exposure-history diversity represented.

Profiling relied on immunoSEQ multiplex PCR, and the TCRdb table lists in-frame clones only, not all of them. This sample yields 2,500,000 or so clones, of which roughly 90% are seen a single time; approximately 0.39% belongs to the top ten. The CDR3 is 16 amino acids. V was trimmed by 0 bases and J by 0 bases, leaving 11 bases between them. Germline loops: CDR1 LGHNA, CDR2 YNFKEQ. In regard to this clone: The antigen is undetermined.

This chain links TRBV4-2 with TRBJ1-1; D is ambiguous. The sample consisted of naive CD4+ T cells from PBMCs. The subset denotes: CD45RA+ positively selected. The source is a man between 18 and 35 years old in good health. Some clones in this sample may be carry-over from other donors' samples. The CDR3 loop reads CASSQDNLWLNTEAFF. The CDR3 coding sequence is TGTGCCAGCAGCCAAGATAATCTCTGGTTGAACACTGAAGCTTTCTTT.